The rows below give T cell receptor beta chains drawn from one sample of a study of cytomegalovirus exposure and HLA in healthy donors. The protocol was immunoSEQ multiplex PCR, while the TCRdb copy is restricted to in-frame clones and leaves out a portion. In the table there are approximately 200,000 clones, about 81% of which are singletons. The sequenced material came from PBMCs. The receptor source for this set is a man in his thirties or forties in good health and CMV-seropositive. Both conserved end residues are trimmed from each CDR3. Expanded clones are given a class, and other clones once, few, many or no size at all.

V,J,size,CDR3
TRBV30,TRBJ1-4,once,AWSPLGGDEKLF
TRBV30,TRBJ2-3,-,AWTQGGTQY
TRBV30,TRBJ2-1,-,AWSIAGRNEQF
TRBV28,TRBJ2-1,-,ASSRQGLAGAYNEQF
TRBV29-1,TRBJ2-1,-,SVDPMTSGRIDNEQF
TRBV28,TRBJ1-5,-,ASTPGNNQPQH
TRBV28,TRBJ2-3,-,ASSSATDTQY
TRBV7-9,TRBJ2-1,-,ASSPRDYPNEQF
TRBV30,TRBJ2-2,-,AWWRGLAGVQNTGELF
TRBV11-2,TRBJ2-3,-,ASSFRSHLETASTDTQY
TRBV19,TRBJ1-5,-,ASNRQGGQPQH
TRBV19,TRBJ2-7,once,ASSMFAPGQVAEQY
TRBV6-1,TRBJ2-5,few,ASSQGAAQETQY
TRBV30,TRBJ2-7,-,AWSVMEGDVYEQY
TRBV4-2,TRBJ1-1,few,ASSQPPIEAEAF
TRBV28,TRBJ1-3,-,AISAGARGNTIY
TRBV5-6,TRBJ1-3,few,ASSREYSGNTIY
TRBV19,TRBJ1-2,-,ASSWGQGTNYGYT
TRBV4-3,TRBJ2-7,-,ASSLSTVYEQY
TRBV5-6,TRBJ1-2,-,ASSDTLTRGYGYT
TRBV2,TRBJ2-1,-,ASRAGLTTWDEQF
TRBV7-3,TRBJ2-5,-,ASSRGTSGGASWETQY
TRBV25-1,TRBJ2-1,few,ASSEVEGREQF
TRBV15,TRBJ2-7,-,ATSMDSNYEQY
TRBV7-3,TRBJ2-7,few,ASSSLTWSRGAREPYEQY
TRBV7-2,TRBJ1-6,-,ASSSPPSPLH
TRBV10-3,TRBJ2-3,-,AISESGGTQY
TRBV7-9,TRBJ2-7,-,ASSLRSALY
TRBV27,TRBJ2-7,once,ASSLSVLGHEQY
TRBV7-9,TRBJ2-1,once,ASSYQGQAGSYNEQF
TRBV2,TRBJ2-1,-,ASRLESQSQF
TRBV30,TRBJ2-7,few,AWTIGSELSYEQY
TRBV5-1,TRBJ2-5,-,ASSPRLAGGPGTQY
TRBV29-1,TRBJ1-4,-,STKTGSNEKLF
TRBV7-2,TRBJ1-2,-,ASSLDGQGRSH
TRBV29-1,TRBJ1-1,once,SVEEYSEAF
TRBV19,TRBJ2-7,-,ASRVTAGLNYEQY
TRBV4-3,TRBJ2-5,-,ASSQDIGVQETQY
TRBV7-2,TRBJ2-7,-,ASIMELAAYEQY
TRBV7-2,TRBJ1-4,-,ASSQKQGSANEKLF
TRBV9,TRBJ2-3,-,ASSLSGAGSGTDTQY
TRBV5-4,TRBJ2-1,-,ASSLLGGRDNEQF
TRBV19,TRBJ1-5,-,ASSIDRGDQPQH
TRBV11-2,TRBJ1-3,-,ASSTFTSGNTIY